What follows are 12 T cell receptor beta chains derived from one specimen sequenced in a study of shared clonotypes between healthy human individuals. Measured with immunoSEQ multiplex PCR; TCRdb has only the in-frame clones, and not every one. The table records about a million clones, roughly 72% of them present only once. Sequenced: memory CD4+ T cells sorted from blood. The subset was: CD45RA-negative fraction. The receptor source for this set is a man between 18 and 35 years old in good health.

This clone was recorded a few times. The chain joins TRBV7-2 to TRBJ2-3; no definite D call. The CDR3 runs to 11 residues. Germline V gene sequence: CDR1 SGHTA, CDR2 FQGNSA. V lost 4 bases to trimming and J lost 7 bases, with 6 bases between them. The CDR3 loop is CASSSLNTQYF. CDR3 nucleotides: TGTGCCAGCAGCTCTTTAAATACGCAGTATTTT.

The rearrangement joins TRBV2 to TRBJ2-2; 8 nucleotides align to TRBD2. Germline CDR1 is SNHLY and CDR2 is FYNNEI. V lost 6 bases to trimming and J lost 5 bases; unmatched junction nucleotides: 2. The CDR3 is made up of 13 amino acids. CDR3 sequence reads: CASRREETGELFF. The CDR3 nucleotides are TGTGCCAGCAGGCGGGAGGAAACCGGGGAGCTGTTTTTT.

This clone occurred a few times. CDR3 in amino acids: CAWVDRGLEAFF. In DNA form, the CDR3 reads TGTGCCTGGGTAGACAGGGGACTTGAAGCTTTCTTT. The chain uses TRBV30 and TRBJ1-1, with TRBD1 matching 8 bases. The CDR3 totals 12 residues. From germline, CDR1 is GTSNPN and CDR2 SVGIG (reference sequence). Trimming took 5 bases from V and 7 from J; bases not matched to a gene: 6.

The chain has TRBV6-6 and TRBJ1-6; D possibly corresponds to TRBD1 (5 bases). Trimming cost V 4 bases and J 5 bases, with 15 bases left between them. This CDR3 comprises 16 residues. CDR1 and CDR2 (germline): MNHNY, SVGAGI (reference sequence). CDR3 loop: CASSSRQPSNNSPLHF. DNA for the CDR3: TGTGCCAGCAGTTCCAGACAGCCCTCAAATAATTCACCCCTCCACTTT.

The chain joins TRBV28 to TRBJ2-7, with D hard to call. Germline lookup yields CDR1 MDHEN and CDR2 SYDVKM. This CDR3 is 14 amino acids long. Trimming shortened V by 4 bases and J by 5 bases, and 15 bases separated the two germline ends. The CDR3 is CASSSSNYLNEQYF. The CDR3 coding sequence is TGTGCCAGCAGTTCATCCAATTACCTCAACGAGCAGTACTTC.

This chain uses TRBV29-1 with TRBJ2-6; perhaps D is TRBD1 or TRBD2 (6 bases each). CDR3 length: 15 residues. The V gene lost 3 bases and the J gene lost 2 bases, with 11 bases spanning the gap. Per the germline V gene, CDR1 is SQVTM and CDR2 is ANQGSEA. CDR3 in DNA: TGCAGCGTTGAGGTTGGGGGGCCTGGGGCCAACGTCCTGACTTTC. It yields the protein CSVEVGGPGANVLTF.

This clone has only one observation. The chain is built from TRBV2 and TRBJ1-5; D gene uncertain. The CDR3 has 13 residues. Deletions cut 3 bases from V and 9 bases from J, with 12 bases between. Per germline, CDR1 SNHLY and CDR2 FYNNEI. The CDR3 sequence is CASSDEAETPQHF. For the CDR3, the DNA is TGTGCCAGCAGTGACGAGGCAGAGACGCCCCAGCATTTT.

Comment on this clone: One junction end disagrees with the germline gene, perhaps due to a read error. The chain links TRBV7-7 to TRBJ1-1, with a weak D call TRBD1 (6 bases). CDR1 and CDR2 from the germline V gene are SSHAT and FNYEAQ (reference sequence). The length of the CDR3 is 18 residues. The CDR3 is CASSPGEAGLEMNTEAFF. The CDR3 DNA is TGTGCTAGCAGCCCAGGGGAGGCAGGCCTCGAAATGAACACTGAAGCTTTCTTT.

This sequence joins TRBV27 and TRBJ2-7, with D unclear. With 1 base removed from V and 1 base from J, the gap between germline ends came to 5 bases. The length of the CDR3 is 13 residues. Germline assignment: CDR1 MNHEY and CDR2 SMNVEV (reference sequence). The CDR3 DNA reads TGTGCCAGCAGTTTATATGATTCCTACGAGCAGTACTTC. It codes for CASSLYDSYEQYF.

The chain links TRBV13 to TRBJ2-5, with a possible D match to TRBD2 (6 bases). The germline CDR1 and CDR2 sequences are PRHDT and FYEKMQ (reference sequence). This CDR3 region has 15 residues. V dropped 5 bases and J dropped 2 bases, with 15 bases sitting between them. The CDR3 protein is CASSPTGRGQETQYF. The CDR3 DNA reads as TGTGCCAGCAGCCCAACCGGGCGGGGACAAGAGACCCAGTACTTC.

The chain recombines TRBV10-2 with TRBJ1-1, with a tentative D call TRBD1 (5 bases). Germline CDR1 is WSHSY and CDR2 is SAAADI. V was pared by 2 bases and J by 4 bases, with 11 bases between. The CDR3 loop spans 14 amino acids. The CDR3 sequence: CASSEQGGITEAFF. As DNA, the CDR3 is TGCGCCAGCAGTGAGCAGGGTGGGATCACTGAAGCTTTCTTT.

The CDR3 here is CASSLEGQGFYGYTF. CDR3 coding DNA: TGCGCCAGCAGCTTGGAAGGACAGGGGTTCTATGGCTACACCTTC. The V and J genes are TRBV5-1 and TRBJ1-2, with 9 bases lining up with TRBD1. Germline V lookup: CDR1 SGHRS, CDR2 YFSETQ. The V gene end was trimmed by 0 bases and the J gene end by 4 bases; junction bases not matched to a gene: 4. The CDR3 has 15 residues.